Here is one TCR beta chain with its context. The PCR was carried out with 60 Vbeta primers and 13 Jbeta primers. Clones were read by immunoSEQ multiplex PCR, and TCRdb kept only the in-frame ones, dropping some. The top ten clones hold about 9.1% of a sample with 120,000 or so clones, more than 60% of them seen once. The entry originates in a study of cytomegalovirus exposure and HLA in healthy donors. At the level of the study: Tens of millions of unique TCRs from HLA-typed donors were held in an early data release.

The CDR3 sequence is 17 residues long. The ends were cut back, 5 bases at V and 0 bases at J, with 20 bases in the middle. Germline CDR1 reads SGHAT; CDR2 reads FQNNGV. The V gene is TRBV11-2, the J gene TRBJ2-7; TRBD2 is a possible D gene (5 bases). This sequence was found in a woman aged 50 to 60 in good health and CMV-seropositive. Sequencing used PBMCs. CDR3 DNA sequence: TGTGCCAGCAGCCCGGAGGAGACAAGTTTTACCTCCTACGAGCAGTACTTC. It specifies CASSPEETSFTSYEQYF.